This T cell receptor beta chain originates from a study of CD4+ T cells in melanoma. Points from the study as a whole: A reported correlation linked neoantigen-specific CD4+ T cells to CD8+, macrophage and B cell function. Diverse differentiation states were reported for melanoma neoantigen-specific CD4+ T cells.

V lost 4 bases, J lost 5 bases, and 5 bases stayed unmatched. CDR1 MGHRA and CDR2 YSYEKL come from the germline V gene. The CDR3 extends over 13 amino acids. In regard to this clone: Antigen unknown.

The table came from immunoSEQ multiplex PCR; TCRdb's copy has only in-frame clones and leaves some out. This sample has nearly 50,000 clones, with nearly 90% found just once. The TCR originated in a human donor with melanoma. The chain employs TRBV4-1 and TRBJ2-7; 7 bases are a match to TRBD1. The sequencing input was peripheral blood. The CDR3 protein is CASSPGQDDEQYF. The CDR3 coding sequence is TGCGCCAGCAGCCCAGGACAGGACGACGAGCAGTACTTC.